The 3 T cell receptor beta chains given below trace back to one sample, sequenced in a study of T cell clones after liver transplantation. Data came from immunoSEQ multiplex PCR; TCRdb stores just in-frame clones and leaves some out. The sample yields roughly 70,000 clones, under 95% seen once. The material sequenced was CD4+ T cells from blood, taken before liver transplant. These receptors originate from a human donor who received a liver transplant.

The chain is built from TRBV2 and TRBJ2-1; 8 nucleotides align to TRBD2. Germline V gene data show CDR1 as SNHLY and CDR2 as FYNNEI. The ends lost 8 bases at V and 2 bases at J; junction bases unmatched: 8. The CDR3 covers 15 residues. CDR3 coding DNA: TGTGCCAGCCTGCACGAACTAGCGGCCTACAATGAGCAGTTCTTC. This gives the protein CASLHELAAYNEQFF.

CDR3 in DNA: TGTGCCAGCAGCTTACAGGGAAATCAGCCCCAGCATTTT. Translation: CASSLQGNQPQHF. The genes are TRBV7-9 and TRBJ1-5; possibly TRBD1 for D (5 bases). The CDR3 is made up of 13 amino acids. Germline V lookup: CDR1 SEHNR, CDR2 FQNEAQ (reference sequence). Between the trimmed V and J ends, which lost 2 bases and 4 bases, there was a span of 6 bases.

This chain joins TRBV7-3 and TRBJ2-1; 8 bases align to TRBD1. Trimming removed 0 bases from V and 6 bases from J; junction bases left unmatched: 10. The CDR3 loop spans 17 amino acids. Germline-derived CDR1 and CDR2 are SGHTA and FQGTGA. DNA for the CDR3: TGTGCCAGCAGCTTAACGGGGAGGCAGGGGGCTACCAATGAGCAGTTCTTC. Translation: CASSLTGRQGATNEQFF.